The entry below describes one TCR beta chain. Its antigen is not identified. Germline values: CDR1 SNHLY, CDR2 FYNNEI. The length of the CDR3 is 13 residues. Trimming removed 4 bases at V and 3 bases at J, with 7 bases between. Single viable CD3+CD4+CD8-CD45RO+ cells were sorted as the memory CD4+ T cells. Serostatus was set by detecting CMV pp150, pp28, p38, p52 IgG. The sample is drawn from a study of memory CD4+ T cells and cytomegalovirus serostatus. The study, taken as a whole, reports: About 40% of the roughly 160 known CMV-associated TCRbeta sequences appeared in CD4+ memory.

TCRdb's copy holds only in-frame clones and misses some; the assay was immunoSEQ multiplex PCR. The sample consists of around 84,000 clones, 65% to 85% of them appearing once. V is TRBV2 and J is TRBJ2-1; no definite D call. This receptor was taken from an adult in good health and CMV-seronegative. Sample: memory CD4+ T cells from blood. The DNA for the CDR3 is TGTGCCAGCAGTGTAGGGCACTACAATGAGCAGTTCTTC. Its protein is CASSVGHYNEQFF. The full variable domain, with the rest looked up from reference TRBV2 and TRBJ2-1, is EPEVTQTPSHQVTQMGQEVILRCVPISNHLYFYWYRQILGQKVEFLVSFYNNEISEKSEIFDDQFSVERPDGSNFTLKIRSTKLEDSAMYFCASSVGHYNEQFFGPGTRLTVL.